A single sample gave rise to the 24 T cell receptor beta chains below, sequenced in a study of T cells after yellow fever vaccination (dated by TCRdb to the late 2010s). The sample's treatment or condition label is to be understood as: live attenuated yellow fever vaccine strain. Library creation used 5' RACE. This sample was sequenced with an Illumina NovaSeq 6000. In TCRdb, the public reads were trimmed at Q25 with fastp and aligned with MiXCR, with productive beta chains retained. Identical CDR3 proteins give one entry, which carries the most common genes and DNA. Across this sample there are about 320,000 distinct CDR3 sequences, with approximately 12% seen only once. 3.2% of the sample is held by the ten biggest clonotypes. Here the sequenced sample was CD4+ T cells sorted from PBMCs, taken 15 days after the yellow fever booster vaccination. Receptors originate from a man aged 18 to 35 who received the YFV17D yellow fever vaccine.

This clonotype has at least ten counts. The chain couples TRBV27 to TRBJ2-7; D is perhaps TRBD1 or TRBD2 (5 bases each). Trimming removed 7 bases from V and 5 bases from J, with 12 bases in between. Germline V gives CDR1 MNHEY, CDR2 SMNVEV (reference sequence). The CDR3 loop spans 12 amino acids. CDR3 nucleotides: TGTGCCAGCAATTTTGGGGGAAACGAGCAGTACGTC. It is translated as CASNFGGNEQYV.

This clonotype appeared a few times. The chain is built from TRBV11-2 and TRBJ2-7, with D unresolved. Per germline, CDR1 SGHAT and CDR2 FQNNGV. V was trimmed by 2 bases and J by 3 bases, leaving 8 bases between them. This CDR3 contains 13 residues. CDR3 region: CASSLSGIYEQYV. The CDR3 DNA is TGTGCCAGCAGCTTATCAGGAATCTACGAGCAGTACGTC.

This clonotype came up many times. The J gene is TRBJ1-1, the V gene TRBV25-1, with D hard to call. Germline V gene data show CDR1 as MGHDK and CDR2 as SYGVNS. V was trimmed by 2 bases and J by 0 bases, leaving 7 bases between them. The CDR3 spans 14 residues. The CDR3 sequence: CASSEEALNTEAFF. Written as DNA, the CDR3 is TGTGCCAGCAGTGAAGAGGCTTTGAACACTGAAGCTTTCTTT.

The chain combines TRBV3-1 with TRBJ1-2; D call uncertain. This CDR3 is built from 12 residues. Germline values: CDR1 LGHDT, CDR2 YNNKEL (reference sequence). V dropped 3 bases and J dropped 8 bases, with 10 bases sitting between them. The CDR3 DNA reads TGTGCCAGCAGCCACGAGAGTCGGGGCTACACCTTC. This gives the protein CASSHESRGYTF.

The V call is TRBV5-1, the J call TRBJ1-1; D is undetermined. V dropped 0 bases and J dropped 0 bases, with 6 bases sitting between them. There are 14 residues in the CDR3. Germline assignment: CDR1 SGHRS and CDR2 YFSETQ. The DNA of the CDR3 is TGCGCCAGCAGCTTGGCCACTATGAACACTGAAGCTTTCTTT. This codes for CASSLATMNTEAFF.

This chain links TRBV5-1 with TRBJ2-2, with D unresolved. With 0 bases removed from V and 7 bases from J, the gap between germline ends came to 10 bases. This CDR3 region has 14 residues. Germline lookup yields CDR1 SGHRS and CDR2 YFSETQ. This CDR3 is CASSLGLVGGELFF. CDR3 sequence (DNA): TGCGCCAGCAGCTTGGGTCTAGTTGGCGGGGAGCTGTTTTTT.

V and J are TRBV6-1 and TRBJ2-7; D is ambiguous. The length of the CDR3 is 10 residues. The germline CDR1 and CDR2 sequences are MNHNS and SASEGT. Between the trimmed V and J ends, which lost 2 bases and 5 bases, there was a span of 1 base. CDR3 protein: CASSENEQYV. The CDR3, as DNA: TGTGCCAGCAGTGAAAACGAGCAGTACGTC.

The gene calls are TRBV6-1 and TRBJ2-4; the D gene is possibly TRBD1 (5 bases). The CDR3 is 13 residues long. In germline, CDR1 is MNHNS, CDR2 SASEGT. V was pared by 4 bases and J by 2 bases, with 6 bases between. CDR3 DNA: TGTGCCAGCAGTGGACAGACCAAAAACATTCAGTACTTC. It yields the protein CASSGQTKNIQYF.

The gene calls are TRBV4-2 and TRBJ1-4; tentative D call: TRBD1 (5 bases). The length of the CDR3 is 15 residues. The germline CDR1 and CDR2 sequences are LGHNA and YNFKEQ. V dropped 3 bases and J dropped 4 bases, with 12 bases sitting between them. The CDR3 nucleotides read TGTGCCAGCAGCCATGACAGTTTTAATAATGAAAAACTGTTTTTT. It is translated as CASSHDSFNNEKLFF.

This clonotype has more than one count but fewer than ten. The CDR3 loop reads CASSQEWRGANTGELFF. For the CDR3, the DNA is TGCGCCAGCAGCCAAGAATGGCGAGGGGCCAACACCGGGGAGCTGTTTTTT. The chain joins TRBV4-1 to TRBJ2-2; D could derive from TRBD1 or TRBD2 (5 bases each). The germline CDR1 and CDR2 sequences are MGHRA and YSYEKL. The V gene lost 0 bases and the J gene lost 2 bases, with 13 bases spanning the gap. This CDR3 contains 17 residues.

This clonotype was counted between two and nine times. V usage is TRBV4-2 and J usage is TRBJ2-2, with D possibly matching TRBD2 (5 bases). This CDR3 has 14 amino acids. The germline gives CDR1 LGHNA, CDR2 YNFKEQ. V was cut by 1 base and J by 7 bases, with 10 bases left in between. CDR3 in DNA: TGTGCCAGCAGCCAAGGCGACTATATCGGGGAGCTGTTTTTT. Its translation is CASSQGDYIGELFF.

This clonotype was observed a few times. V and J are TRBV11-2 and TRBJ2-4; D is unresolved. Germline V gene lookup returns CDR1 SGHAT and CDR2 FQNNGV. The CDR3 length is 12 residues. Trimming took off 5 bases at V and 10 bases at J, with 12 bases between the two ends. CDR3 sequence reads: CASSDDRRIQYF. CDR3 coding DNA: TGTGCCAGCAGCGACGATCGTAGGATTCAGTACTTC. Filled out from reference TRBV11-2 and TRBJ2-4, the complete variable domain reads EAGVAQSPRYKIIEKRQSVAFWCNPISGHATLYWYQQILGQGPKLLIQFQNNGVVDDSQLPKDRFSAERLKGVDSTLKIQPAKLEDSAVYLCASSDDRRIQYFGAGTRLSVL.

The chain links TRBV10-3 to TRBJ2-3; D possibly corresponds to TRBD1 (5 bases). The germline V and J ends were trimmed by 7 bases and 6 bases, with 11 bases remaining between them. CDR3 length: 12 amino acids. Per the germline V gene, CDR1 is ENHRY and CDR2 is SYGVKD. The CDR3 loop reads CAINQGSDTQYF. CDR3 nucleotides: TGTGCCATCAACCAGGGAAGCGATACGCAGTATTTT.

This chain joins TRBV5-1 and TRBJ2-3, with D perhaps assigned TRBD1 or TRBD2 (6 bases each). Trimming removed 3 bases at V and 5 bases at J, with 16 bases between. Germline-derived CDR1 and CDR2 are SGHRS and YFSETQ. This CDR3 spans 15 amino acids. CDR3 in DNA: TGCGCCAGCAGCTGGGGGCGGGGCCGGGGAGATACGCAGTATTTT. This codes for CASSWGRGRGDTQYF.

The chain is built from TRBV6-1 and TRBJ1-6; weak D call: TRBD1 (6 bases). Per germline, CDR1 MNHNS and CDR2 SASEGT. This CDR3 is built from 17 residues. The germline V and J ends were trimmed by 0 bases and 6 bases, with 15 bases remaining between them. The CDR3 coding sequence is TGTGCCAGCAGTGAAGCCTGGGGGCAGGCGCTTAATTCACCCCTCCACTTT. Translation gives CASSEAWGQALNSPLHF.

The V call is TRBV25-1, the J call TRBJ2-5, with D perhaps being TRBD1 or TRBD2 (5 bases each). V lost 8 bases to trimming and J lost 6 bases, with 10 bases between them. Germline CDR1 reads MGHDK; CDR2 reads SYGVNS. The CDR3 is 11 amino acids. CDR3 in DNA: TGTGCCAGCCGAGGGGCCAAGACCCAGTACTTC. Encoded protein: CASRGAKTQYF.

The chain recombines TRBV5-1 with TRBJ2-1; TRBD2 matches 8 bases. Germline CDR1 reads SGHRS; CDR2 reads YFSETQ. The V and J ends lost 5 bases and 5 bases, in that order; junction bases with no gene match: 9. This CDR3 has 15 residues. Written as DNA, the CDR3 is TGCGCCAGCAGTCCCACTAGCGGACTAAACAATGAGCAGTTCTTC. It translates to CASSPTSGLNNEQFF.

V gene TRBV6-1 combines with J gene TRBJ1-3; 8 nucleotides match TRBD1. V dropped 6 bases and J dropped 0; count of bases not matched to a gene: 1. The germline CDR1 and CDR2 sequences are MNHNS and SASEGT. The CDR3 has 14 amino acids. CDR3 nucleotide sequence: TGTGCCAGCAGGACAGGGGACTCTGGAAACACCATATATTTT. It specifies CASRTGDSGNTIYF.

This rearrangement joins TRBV29-1 to TRBJ1-1; a possible D gene is TRBD1 (5 bases). V was cut by 7 bases and J by 6 bases, with 21 bases left in between. Germline CDR1 SQVTM, CDR2 ANQGSEA. The CDR3 length is 14 residues. The CDR3 is CSARPGGGVAEAFF. DNA for the CDR3: TGCAGCGCTAGGCCCGGGGGTGGAGTGGCTGAAGCTTTCTTT.

The rearrangement links TRBV2 to TRBJ1-1, with a weak D call TRBD1 (6 bases). Trimming stripped 1 base from V and 5 bases from J, with 17 bases between. Germline V gene sequence: CDR1 SNHLY, CDR2 FYNNEI. This CDR3 is 16 amino acids long. This chain's CDR3 is CASSEGWGRGGTEAFF. CDR3 bases: TGTGCCAGCAGTGAAGGATGGGGCAGGGGTGGAACTGAAGCTTTCTTT.

The chain recombines TRBV4-3 with TRBJ2-2; the D gene could be TRBD1 or TRBD2 (5 bases each). V lost 4 bases and J 3 bases, leaving 9 bases between the germline ends. Germline CDR1 reads LGHNA; CDR2 reads YSLEER. The CDR3 is 14 residues long. The CDR3 spells CASSLGDDTGELFF. The CDR3 nucleotides are TGCGCCAGCAGCCTCGGGGACGACACCGGGGAGCTGTTTTTT.

In its sample, this clonotype was seen a few times. CDR3 sequence reads: CASSLDRDSTDTQYF. For the CDR3, the DNA is TGTGCCAGCAGCCTAGACAGGGACTCCACAGATACGCAGTATTTT. The chain employs TRBV5-6 and TRBJ2-3, with a tentative D call TRBD1 (7 bases). The germline gives CDR1 SGHDT, CDR2 YYEEEE. The CDR3 loop spans 15 amino acids. Trimming shortened V by 4 bases and J by 2 bases, and 14 bases separated the two germline ends.

This clonotype has only a few counts. This CDR3 is CASSLGSSGTDTQYF. The CDR3 nucleotides are TGCGCCAGCAGCTTAGGGAGTAGTGGCACAGATACGCAGTATTTT. V gene TRBV5-1 combines with J gene TRBJ2-3; D perhaps matches TRBD2 (5 bases). CDR3 length: 15 residues. CDR1 SGHRS and CDR2 YFSETQ come from the germline V gene. The V gene lost 2 bases and the J gene lost 1 base, with 11 bases spanning the gap.

This clonotype was picked up a small number of times. The rearrangement uses TRBV28 and TRBJ2-7, with TRBD1 as a possible D gene (6 bases). V was clipped by 2 bases and J by 4 bases, with 6 bases between them. This CDR3 is 12 amino acids long. CDR1 MDHEN and CDR2 SYDVKM come from the germline V gene. This CDR3 is CASSLRGYEQYV. CDR3 in DNA: TGTGCCAGCAGTTTAAGGGGGTACGAGCAGTACGTC.